Only a few counts were recorded for the clone carrying this T cell receptor beta chain. Its specificity is not known. Described time point: pretreatment peripheral blood. The study enrolled patients with locally advanced or metastatic urothelial carcinoma. Samples spanned pretreatment and treatment, with 1 to 8 time points per patient. This specimen belongs to a study of PD-L1 blockade in urothelial cancer. Study in general: From about 2014, patients received atezolizumab, given as 1,200 mg intravenously every 3 weeks.

Deletions cut 0 bases from V and 3 bases from J, with 9 bases between. The length of the CDR3 is 14 residues. Germline lookup yields CDR1 SGHTA and CDR2 FQGNSA. Study-wide results and limits: At 3 weeks on treatment, tumor-associated clones expanded more with durable benefit.

The repertoire was sequenced with immunoSEQ multiplex PCR; TCRdb's copy has only in-frame clones and lacks some. The sample yields about 49,000 clones, approximately 79% seen once. The sequence came from a man between 65 and 85 years old with urothelial cancer. Material: PBMCs, obtained around atezolizumab (anti-PD-L1) treatment. The genes are TRBV7-2 and TRBJ2-7; D is possibly TRBD2 (6 bases). The CDR3: CASSLAGAGYEQYF. The CDR3 nucleotides are TGTGCCAGCAGCTTAGCGGGAGCGGGCTACGAGCAGTACTTC.